This entry is about one T cell receptor (beta chain). The data belong to a study of blood T cell repertoires in COVID-19. Looking at the study overall: COVID-19 samples from acute and convalescent phases originated in the United States, Italy and Spain.

The length of the CDR3 is 14 residues. V trimming: 5 bases; J trimming: 7 bases; junction bases outside the gene matches: 7. Germline V gene data show CDR1 as SGHTA and CDR2 as FQGNSA. Methods used by the authors: Counts of nucleated cells, estimated from reference gene primer amplification, were obtained. The assay was immunoSEQ multiplex PCR, and TCRdb's table has in-frame clones only and misses some. From that table come the V and J calls and clone size; the DNA was used to work out D and trimming. The sample shows fewer than 250,000 clones, less than 90% of them seen only once. The rearrangement joins TRBV7-2 to TRBJ1-5; TRBD1 agrees at 8 bases. The TCR originated in a man aged 40-55 years with acute or convalescent COVID-19. What was sequenced was peripheral blood. The CDR3 nucleotides are TGTGCCAGCAGCGCCCGACAGGGGACCCAGCCCCAGCATTTT. Its protein product is CASSARQGTQPQHF.